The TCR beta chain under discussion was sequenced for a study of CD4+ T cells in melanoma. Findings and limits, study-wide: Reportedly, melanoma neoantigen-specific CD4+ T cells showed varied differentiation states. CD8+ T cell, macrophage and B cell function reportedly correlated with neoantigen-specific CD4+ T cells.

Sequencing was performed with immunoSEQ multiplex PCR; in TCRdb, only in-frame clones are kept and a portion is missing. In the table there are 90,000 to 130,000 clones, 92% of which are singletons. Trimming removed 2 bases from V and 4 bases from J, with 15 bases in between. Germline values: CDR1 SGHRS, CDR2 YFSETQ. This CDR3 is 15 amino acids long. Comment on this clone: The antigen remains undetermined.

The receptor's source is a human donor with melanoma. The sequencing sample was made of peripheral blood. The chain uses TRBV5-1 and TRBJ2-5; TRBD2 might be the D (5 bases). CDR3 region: CASSFVTRVGETQYF. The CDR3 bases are TGCGCCAGCAGCTTTGTTACGCGGGTAGGAGAGACCCAGTACTTC.